What follows are 4 T cell receptor beta chains derived from one specimen sequenced in a study of blood T cells in healthy people across ages. With a J-beta primer mix and a sample-barcoded 5' primer, a second PCR ran about 7 to 11 cycles. TCRdb re-called the 5' RACE reads with MiXCR, one entry per CDR3 protein. The repertoire holds about 1.4 million distinct CDR3 sequences, with 55% to 75% as singletons. Sequencing used blood. These receptors were taken from a man aged 18 to 29 in good health.

This clonotype came up once. V is TRBV11-2 and J is TRBJ2-1, with D hard to call. CDR3 length equals 15 residues. V was clipped by 3 bases and J by 1 base, with 10 bases between them. Germline lookup yields CDR1 SGHAT and CDR2 FQNNGV. As DNA, the CDR3 is TGTGCCAGCAGCTTGAGTGGGGATTCCTACAATGAGCAGTTCTTC. Residues: CASSLSGDSYNEQFF.

J is TRBJ1-2 and V is TRBV5-6; unclear D gene. Trimming cost V 2 bases and J 3 bases, with 14 bases left between them. CDR1 and CDR2 from the germline V gene are SGHDT and YYEEEE. CDR3 size: 15 residues. The CDR3 sequence: CASSFIPGLHYGYTF. CDR3 nucleotide sequence: TGTGCCAGCAGCTTCATTCCAGGTCTCCACTATGGCTACACCTTC.

There are a few counts of this clonotype. The chain employs TRBV20-1 and TRBJ2-5, with D uncertain. This CDR3 has 12 residues. Germline V lookup: CDR1 DFQATT, CDR2 SNEGSKA (reference sequence). Trimming shortened V by 5 bases and J by 5 bases, and 12 bases separated the two germline ends. The CDR3 nucleotides are TGCAGTGCTCCCCTAGTACCGGAGACCCAGTACTTC. Its translation: CSAPLVPETQYF.

This clonotype was counted between two and nine times. CDR3: CASSPTTGDEQYF. The CDR3 DNA reads TGTGCCAGCAGCCCCACGACAGGGGACGAGCAGTACTTC. This chain connects TRBV7-9 to TRBJ2-7; TRBD1 aligns across 8 bases. The CDR3 is 13 residues long. Trimming took 5 bases from V and 5 from J; bases not matched to a gene: 5. The germline gives CDR1 SEHNR, CDR2 FQNEAQ (reference sequence).